A single sample gave rise to the 22 T cell receptor beta chains below, sequenced in a study of memory CD4+ T cells and cytomegalovirus serostatus (dated by TCRdb to the late 2010s). The method behind the library was the immunoSEQ multiplex PCR assay. As stored in TCRdb, this immuneACCESS dataset retains in-frame rearrangements with V and J assigned. A fraction of the clones does not appear; measured against another copy, unresolved V genes explain less than half of the discrepancy, and the remainder lacks a known reason. This sample holds 45,000 to 60,000 clones; over 60% were observed only once. Of the sample, roughly 1.5% is held by the ten largest clones. A FACSAria II was used to sort memory CD4+ T cells, defined as single viable CD3+CD4+CD8-CD45RO+ cells. Sequenced sample: memory CD4+ T cells from blood. The receptors shown here come from an adult in good health and CMV-seropositive.

This rearrangement joins TRBV6-6 to TRBJ1-5; 8 nucleotides line up with TRBD1. CDR1 is MNHNY and CDR2 is SVGAGI in the germline V gene (reference sequence). The V gene end was trimmed by 6 bases and the J gene end by 4 bases; junction bases not matched to a gene: 2. The CDR3 covers 13 residues. This CDR3 is CASRGQENQPQHF. CDR3 nucleotide sequence: TGTGCCAGCAGGGGACAGGAAAATCAGCCCCAGCATTTT.

V and J are TRBV7-2 and TRBJ1-1, with a possible D match to TRBD1 (5 bases). Trimming left V 4 bases short and J 6 bases short, with 15 bases between. Germline CDR1 is SGHTA and CDR2 is FQGNSA. The CDR3 is made up of 14 amino acids. The CDR3 reads CASSWTLGQPEAFF. Here the CDR3 DNA reads TGTGCCAGCAGCTGGACATTAGGTCAACCTGAAGCTTTCTTT.

This clone was seen more than once but under ten times. CDR3 nucleotide sequence: TGCAGCGTTGAGCTAGCGCGACCCTCCCAGTACTTC. It encodes CSVELARPSQYF. The chain employs TRBV29-1 and TRBJ2-5, with D maybe TRBD2 (6 bases). Trimming stripped 3 bases from V and 9 bases from J, with 14 bases between. The germline V gene encodes CDR1 SQVTM and CDR2 ANQGSEA. This CDR3 contains 12 residues.

The rearrangement uses TRBV28 and TRBJ2-7, with unresolved D. The CDR3 has 13 residues. CDR1 and CDR2 (germline): MDHEN, SYDVKM. V lost 4 bases to trimming and J lost 3 bases, with 10 bases between them. Here the CDR3 reads CASSSVAGYEQYF. CDR3 in DNA: TGTGCCAGCAGTTCAGTAGCAGGCTACGAGCAGTACTTC.

The chain carries TRBV7-3 and TRBJ2-1; 7 bases fit TRBD2. Germline loops: CDR1 SGHTA, CDR2 FQGTGA. Unmatched junction bases numbered 7, after V lost 5 bases and J lost 3 bases. The CDR3 consists of 15 residues. The DNA for the CDR3 is TGTGCCAGCAGCGGGTCCCGGGGGGACTACAATGAGCAGTTCTTC. This encodes CASSGSRGDYNEQFF.

This sequence joins TRBV19 and TRBJ2-3; 10 bases fit TRBD2. After removal of 4 bases from V and 2 bases from J, the junction contained 27 bases not matched to a gene. The germline gives CDR1 LNHDA, CDR2 SQIVND (reference sequence). This CDR3 has 23 residues. The CDR3 sequence is CASSNPGDFRFESGLAVTDTQYF. As DNA, the CDR3 is TGTGCCAGTAGTAACCCTGGTGACTTTCGTTTCGAGTCTGGACTAGCGGTCACAGATACGCAGTATTTT.

This clone has only one observation. The chain combines TRBV7-2 with TRBJ2-2; no clear D. CDR1 is SGHTA and CDR2 is FQGNSA in the germline V gene. The CDR3 totals 14 residues. Trimming removed 4 bases at V and 3 bases at J, with 9 bases between. The CDR3 is CASSSAGYTGELFF. The CDR3, as DNA: TGTGCCAGCAGCTCTGCAGGCTACACCGGGGAGCTGTTTTTT. The complete variable domain, with remaining parts taken from reference TRBV7-2 and TRBJ2-2, reads GAGVSQSPSNKVTEKGKDVELRCDPISGHTALYWYRQSLGQGLEFLIYFQGNSAPDKSGLPSDRFSAERTGGSVSTLTIQRTQQEDSAVYLCASSSAGYTGELFFGEGSRLTVL.

This chain joins TRBV7-2 and TRBJ1-5, with D unclear. CDR3 length: 13 residues. V was shortened by 0 bases and J by 5 bases, with 5 bases between the two germline ends. Per the germline V gene, CDR1 is SGHTA and CDR2 is FQGNSA. CDR3: CASSLASYQPQHF. CDR3 DNA: TGTGCCAGCAGCTTAGCGTCCTATCAGCCCCAGCATTTT.

The gene calls are TRBV4-2 and TRBJ2-3; 9 nucleotides agree with TRBD2. V lost 4 bases to trimming and J lost 2 bases; unmatched junction nucleotides: 4. The V gene's germline CDR1 is LGHNA and CDR2 YNFKEQ. This CDR3 spans 15 amino acids. CDR3 amino acids: CASSLAGADTDTQYF. CDR3 DNA: TGTGCCAGCAGCCTAGCGGGGGCCGACACAGATACGCAGTATTTT.

The CDR3 protein is CASSLVRGLAGVEQFF. The CDR3 DNA follows: TGTGCCAGCAGCTTAGTAAGGGGACTAGCGGGAGTCGAGCAGTTCTTC. V gene TRBV7-6 combines with J gene TRBJ2-1, with TRBD2 matching over 14 bases. Germline CDR1 and CDR2: SGHVS and FNYEAQ. CDR3 length: 16 amino acids. The ends lost 1 base at V and 10 bases at J; junction bases unmatched: 6.

J is TRBJ2-7 and V is TRBV11-3, with D uncertain. The V and J ends lost 5 bases and 7 bases respectively, with 12 bases between them. Germline V gene data show CDR1 as SGHNT and CDR2 as YENEEA. CDR3 size: 12 residues. CDR3 sequence reads: CASSPDGQEQYF. CDR3 sequence (DNA): TGTGCCAGCAGCCCGGACGGGCAGGAGCAGTACTTC.

V and J are TRBV28 and TRBJ1-1; no firm D call. The CDR3 contains 13 residues. V was clipped by 7 bases and J by 1 base, with 10 bases between them. CDR1 is MDHEN, CDR2 SYDVKM, per germline. CDR3 coding DNA: TGTGCCAGCACCGAAGGGAAGAACACTGAAGCTTTCTTT. This encodes CASTEGKNTEAFF. Full variable domain (remainder filled in from reference TRBV28 and TRBJ1-1): DVKVTQSSRYLVKRTGEKVFLECVQDMDHENMFWYRQDPGLGLRLIYFSYDVKMKEKGDIPEGYSVSREKKERFSLILESASTNQTSMYLCASTEGKNTEAFFGQGTRLTVV.

The chain links TRBV5-8 to TRBJ2-5; 9 positions match TRBD1. Germline CDR1 reads SGHTS; CDR2 reads YDEGEE. Trimming cost V 5 bases and J 5 bases; bases outside gene matches: 16. The CDR3 covers 17 residues. The CDR3 DNA is TGTGCCAGCAGGCATAGAACAGGGGGCGGGACTTTCGAGACCCAGTACTTC. Its protein product is CASRHRTGGGTFETQYF.

The chain has TRBV6-6 and TRBJ1-1; D gene ambiguous. Deletions cut 2 bases from V and 9 bases from J, with 4 bases between. From germline, CDR1 is MNHNY and CDR2 SVGAGI (reference sequence). This CDR3 is built from 10 residues. In DNA form, the CDR3 reads TGTGCCAGCAGTTACGGGCAAGCTTTCTTT. This codes for CASSYGQAFF.

The gene calls are TRBV28 and TRBJ1-6; possibly TRBD1 for D (6 bases). Trimming shortened V by 6 bases and J by 9 bases, and 15 bases separated the two germline ends. Germline V CDR1 and CDR2: MDHEN, SYDVKM. This CDR3 has 14 residues. The CDR3 here is CASRPDRNLSPLHF. The CDR3 DNA follows: TGTGCCAGCAGACCCGACAGGAATCTTTCACCCCTCCACTTT.

This chain links TRBV9 with TRBJ2-3; 9 positions match TRBD2. Germline CDR1 is SGDLS and CDR2 is YYNGEE. With V trimmed by 3 bases and J by 6 bases, 17 bases remained unmatched. The CDR3 has 18 residues. CDR3 amino acids: CASSGLPGLATLLDTQYF. CDR3 in DNA: TGTGCCAGCAGCGGTCTTCCGGGACTAGCCACTTTGTTGGATACGCAGTATTTT.

The V gene is TRBV29-1, the J gene TRBJ2-3; 8 positions match TRBD2. V gave up 7 bases and J gave up 2 bases; unmatched junction bases: 5. There are 13 residues in the CDR3. In germline, CDR1 is SQVTM, CDR2 ANQGSEA. The DNA of the CDR3 is TGCAGCGACCGTAGCGGGGTCACAGATACGCAGTATTTT. The encoded protein is CSDRSGVTDTQYF.

The chain employs TRBV6-1 and TRBJ1-1; D not certain. Germline-derived CDR1 and CDR2 are MNHNS and SASEGT. The CDR3 is 13 residues long. The V end lost 1 base, the J end lost 5 bases, and 8 bases lay between the germline ends. CDR3 protein: CASSEETWTEAFF. CDR3 coding DNA: TGTGCCAGCAGTGAAGAGACTTGGACTGAAGCTTTCTTT.

In this sample, this clone turned up once. The chain recombines TRBV28 with TRBJ1-2; perhaps TRBD1 as D (5 bases). The V end lost 5 bases, the J end lost 2 bases, and 12 bases lay between the germline ends. The CDR3 length is 14 residues. CDR1 and CDR2 from the germline V gene are MDHEN and SYDVKM. The CDR3 sequence is CASSNHDRNYGYTF. Here the CDR3 DNA reads TGTGCCAGCAGTAACCATGACAGAAACTATGGCTACACCTTC.

The CDR3 here is CASSAGLDIGNEQFF. CDR3 in DNA: TGCGCCAGCAGCGCCGGACTAGACATCGGCAATGAGCAGTTCTTC. The genes are TRBV5-1 and TRBJ2-1, with 7 positions matching TRBD2. Germline V gene sequence: CDR1 SGHRS, CDR2 YFSETQ. The V gene end was trimmed by 4 bases and the J gene end by 6 bases; junction bases not matched to a gene: 10. The CDR3 totals 15 residues. Using reference TRBV5-1 and TRBJ2-1 for the parts outside the CDR3, the full variable domain is KAGVTQTPRYLIKTRGQQVTLSCSPISGHRSVSWYQQTPGQGLQFLFEYFSETQRNKGNFPGRFSGRQFSNSRSEMNVSTLELGDSALYLCASSAGLDIGNEQFFGPGTRLTVL.

This chain joins TRBV27 and TRBJ1-2; no firm D call. CDR3 length equals 15 residues. V lost 6 bases, J lost 7 bases, and 21 bases lay in between. Looked up from germline, CDR1 is MNHEY and CDR2 is SMNVEV (reference sequence). CDR3 loop: CASSRNGLSEGGYTF. The DNA for the CDR3 is TGTGCCAGCAGCCGTAACGGTTTATCCGAGGGTGGCTACACCTTC.

The CDR3 DNA sequence: TGTGCCAGCAGCCAGGGACTAAACACAGATACGCAGTATTTT. As protein: CASSQGLNTDTQYF. The chain is built from TRBV11-3 and TRBJ2-3; TRBD2 matches at 7 bases. Germline V gene lookup returns CDR1 SGHNT and CDR2 YENEEA. Trimming cost V 5 bases and J 2 bases; bases outside gene matches: 4. The CDR3 runs 14 residues.